One and the same sample provided the 10 T cell receptor beta chains below, sequenced in a study of blood T cell repertoires in COVID-19. Produced via immunoSEQ multiplex PCR; TCRdb's table is partial and in-frame only. The data contain 90,000 to 100,000 clones, about four fifths of them singletons. The sequenced material came from peripheral blood. These receptors all come from a man between 65 and 85 years old with active or convalescent COVID-19.

This chain uses TRBV6-5 with TRBJ2-7; TRBD1 is a possible D gene (7 bases). The CDR3 is 14 amino acids. Per germline, CDR1 MNHEY and CDR2 SVGAGI. Deletions cut 7 bases from V and 6 bases from J, with 19 bases between. CDR3 bases: TGTGCCAGCAATACAGGGGATGGAGGGGGCGAGCAGTACTTC. This translates into CASNTGDGGGEQYF.

V is TRBV24-1 and J is TRBJ2-1; 10 nucleotides align to TRBD2. The CDR3 is 18 amino acids. V gave up 3 bases and J gave up 0 bases; unmatched junction bases: 7. Germline CDR1 and CDR2: KGHDR and SFDVKD. CDR3: CATSDPSSGGRSYNEQFF. CDR3 nucleotide sequence: TGTGCCACCAGTGATCCCTCTAGCGGGGGACGCTCCTACAATGAGCAGTTCTTC.

The chain combines TRBV21-1 with TRBJ2-7; the table's TRBD1 call for D was not verified on the DNA. TRBV21-1 is noted as a pseudogene. The CDR3 is made up of 15 amino acids. The CDR3 sequence is CASSKTRQGANEQYF. The CDR3 DNA reads TGTGCCAGCAGCAAAACGAGACAGGGGGCCAACGAGCAGTACTTC.

The rearrangement uses TRBV6-5 and TRBJ2-2; D possibly corresponds to TRBD1 (6 bases). The V end lost 5 bases, the J end lost 4 bases, and 11 bases lay between the germline ends. The germline V gene encodes CDR1 MNHEY and CDR2 SVGAGI. The length of the CDR3 is 14 residues. CDR3 DNA sequence: TGTGCCAGCAGTCCTGGACAGATCACCGGGGAGCTGTTTTTT. Translation: CASSPGQITGELFF.

The chain carries TRBV7-8 and TRBJ2-1, with TRBD1 identical over 9 bases. The CDR3 contains 16 residues. Germline V gene lookup returns CDR1 SGHVS and CDR2 FQNEAQ. The V and J ends lost 5 bases and 4 bases, in that order; junction bases with no gene match: 9. DNA for the CDR3: TGTGCCAGCAGCGATTACAGGGGGCAGTATTACAATGAGCAGTTCTTC. Amino acid sequence: CASSDYRGQYYNEQFF.

In its sample, this clone was seen a few times. This sequence joins TRBV2 and TRBJ2-7, with 9 bases lining up with TRBD1. The CDR3 spans 13 residues. From germline, CDR1 is SNHLY and CDR2 FYNNEI. Trimming cost V 6 bases and J 4 bases; bases outside gene matches: 4. CDR3 DNA: TGTGCCAGCAGCCGGGACAGGGTGTACGAGCAGTACTTC. Translation: CASSRDRVYEQYF.

V is TRBV6-2 or TRBV6-3 and J is TRBJ1-1; 8 bases are a match to TRBD1. Germline CDR1 is MNHEY and CDR2 is SVGEGT. The CDR3 loop spans 15 amino acids. The trim removed 5 bases at V and 5 bases at J, leaving 10 bases unmatched. The CDR3 sequence: CASSPPNRGWTEAFF. In DNA form, the CDR3 reads TGTGCCAGCAGTCCACCAAACAGGGGGTGGACTGAAGCTTTCTTT.

This chain connects TRBV7-2 to TRBJ2-3; no clear D gene. Trimming removed 5 bases at V and 5 bases at J, with 11 bases between. Germline CDR1 is SGHTA and CDR2 is FQGNSA. The CDR3 covers 13 residues. The CDR3 sequence: CASSAPSQDTQYF. The CDR3, as DNA: TGTGCCAGCAGCGCGCCCTCCCAAGATACGCAGTATTTT.

The rearrangement uses TRBV11-2 and TRBJ1-2; maybe TRBD1 (6 bases). Germline V gene sequence: CDR1 SGHAT, CDR2 FQNNGV. Deletions cut 1 base from V and 4 bases from J, with 19 bases between. The CDR3 length is 17 residues. The CDR3, as DNA: TGTGCCAGCAGCTTAGGGTTAGGGGGATTTCGCCCCTATGGCTACACCTTC. It encodes CASSLGLGGFRPYGYTF.

This rearrangement joins TRBV28 to TRBJ1-1, with TRBD1 identical over 7 bases. Germline lookup yields CDR1 MDHEN and CDR2 SYDVKM. The length of the CDR3 is 15 residues. Unmatched junction bases numbered 11, after V lost 2 bases and J lost 8 bases. CDR3 coding DNA: TGTGCCAGCAGTTTAACAGGGACAGCCCGTTCCGAAGCTTTCTTT. Translated: CASSLTGTARSEAFF. Based on the CDR3 plus reference TRBV28 and TRBJ1-1, the full variable domain is DVKVTQSSRYLVKRTGEKVFLECVQDMDHENMFWYRQDPGLGLRLIYFSYDVKMKEKGDIPEGYSVSREKKERFSLILESASTNQTSMYLCASSLTGTARSEAFFGQGTRLTVV.